This T cell receptor beta chain was documented in a study of graft-versus-host responses after intestinal transplantation. General study findings and limits: Early post-transplant declines in HvG were associated with peak levels of circulating GvH clones.

This CDR3 region has 14 residues. From germline, CDR1 is SEHNR and CDR2 FQNEAQ (reference sequence). V was clipped by 5 bases and J by 3 bases; unmatched bases: 4. On this clone itself: Its target is not known.

Some clones are missing from TCRdb's copy, which holds only in-frame ones; the method was immunoSEQ multiplex PCR. The sample includes tens of thousands of clones, about 91% of them seen just once. Sequenced here: unstimulated CD8+ T cells sorted from spleen or lymph node cells, sampled before intestinal transplant. This TCR was sampled from a human donor who received an intestinal transplant. The chain has TRBV7-9 and TRBJ1-5; TRBD1 matches 7 bases. Here the CDR3 reads CASSLGTDNQPQHF. The CDR3 DNA follows: TGTGCCAGCAGCCTCGGGACAGACAATCAGCCCCAGCATTTT.